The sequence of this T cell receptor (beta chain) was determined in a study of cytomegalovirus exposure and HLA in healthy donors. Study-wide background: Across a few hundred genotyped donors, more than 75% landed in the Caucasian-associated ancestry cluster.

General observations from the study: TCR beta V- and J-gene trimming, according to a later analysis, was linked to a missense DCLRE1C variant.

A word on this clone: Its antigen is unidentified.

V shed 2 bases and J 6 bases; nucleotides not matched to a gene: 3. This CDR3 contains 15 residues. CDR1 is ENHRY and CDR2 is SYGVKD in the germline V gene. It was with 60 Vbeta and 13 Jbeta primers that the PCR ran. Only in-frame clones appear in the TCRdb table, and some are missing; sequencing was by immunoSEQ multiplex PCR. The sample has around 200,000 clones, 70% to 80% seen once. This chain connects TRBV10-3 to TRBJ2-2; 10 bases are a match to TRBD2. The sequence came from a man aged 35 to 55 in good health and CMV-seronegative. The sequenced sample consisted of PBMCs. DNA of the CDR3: TGTGCCATCAGTGAGCGGCTAGCGGGAGCCGGGGAGCTGTTTTTT. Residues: CAISERLAGAGELFF.